This T cell receptor (beta chain) appears in the sequencing data of a study of beta chain features in type 1 diabetes. Across the study: No age, gender or cell yield differences were seen between patients and healthy donors.

This clone was seen a few times. The target antigen is unknown. The identical CDR3 is also encoded by other nucleotide sequences in the sample. Sorted populations all exceeded 95% purity. Expressed TCRB transcripts got sequenced, as all isolated RNA was reverse transcribed. TCRdb's copy holds only in-frame clones and misses some; the assay was immunoSEQ multiplex PCR. The data contain hundreds of thousands of clones, 15% to 17% of them singletons. The CDR3 is 15 residues long. J was trimmed by 2 bases and V by 1 base; bases with no gene match: 0. Germline loops: CDR1 SGDLS, CDR2 YYNGEE. Study-wide results and caveats: A moderate, significant TCRB CDR3 shortening appeared in type 1 diabetes across four CD4+ subsets.

The rearrangement joins TRBV9 to TRBJ2-5; 12 bases fit TRBD2. What was sequenced was naive CD4+ T cells from blood. This receptor was taken from a young man in good health. CDR3 protein: CASSVLAGGQETQYF. DNA for the CDR3: TGTGCCAGCAGCGTACTAGCGGGGGGGCAAGAGACCCAGTACTTC.